Listed below are T cell receptor beta chains from one sample, sequenced in a study of blood T cell repertoires in COVID-19. Measured with immunoSEQ multiplex PCR; TCRdb has only the in-frame clones, and not every one. The sample has approximately 240,000 clones; 82% are singletons. What was sequenced was peripheral blood. The receptors stem from a woman older than 75 with active or convalescent COVID-19. Each CDR3 is given with its conserved first and last residue. D genes are given only for firm matches. Rows give clone size only sometimes, using once, few, many, or a class for an expanded clone.

clone_size: few
j_call: TRBJ1-2
d_call: .
v_call: TRBV5-1
cdr3_nt: TGCGCCAGCAGCTCATCACTACCCGGGATGACTGGTGGTGGCTACACCTTC
cdr3_aa: CASSSSLPGMTGGGYTF

clone_size: .
j_call: TRBJ1-1
d_call: .
v_call: TRBV6-5
cdr3_nt: TGTGCCAGCAGTTACCGGGGGAACACTGAAGCTTTCTTT
cdr3_aa: CASSYRGNTEAFF

clone_size: once
j_call: TRBJ1-6
d_call: .
v_call: TRBV5-6
cdr3_nt: TGTGCCAGCAGCTACCGACAGGAACTCTATAATTCACCCCTCCACTTT
cdr3_aa: CASSYRQELYNSPLHF

clone_size: .
j_call: TRBJ1-6
d_call: .
v_call: TRBV27
cdr3_nt: TGTGCCAGCAGTCCGCGGTTTTCGGCAGCTGACAGCTCCTATAATTCACCCCTCCACTTT
cdr3_aa: CASSPRFSAADSSYNSPLHF

clone_size: .
j_call: TRBJ1-1
d_call: .
v_call: TRBV28
cdr3_nt: TGTGCCAGCAGTTTCCCGCAGGGTTGGACTGAAGCTTTCTTT
cdr3_aa: CASSFPQGWTEAFF

clone_size: few
j_call: TRBJ1-5
d_call: .
v_call: TRBV27
cdr3_nt: TGTGCCAGCAGTTTATCTCGCGATCAGCCCCAGCATTTT
cdr3_aa: CASSLSRDQPQHF

clone_size: .
j_call: TRBJ1-2
d_call: .
v_call: TRBV19
cdr3_nt: TGTGCCAGTAGTATGAGGGACTATGGCTACACCTTC
cdr3_aa: CASSMRDYGYTF

clone_size: once
j_call: TRBJ2-7
d_call: TRBD2
v_call: TRBV30
cdr3_nt: TGTGCCTGGAGTGTAAAGGTAGCGGGATATTACGAGCAGTACTTC
cdr3_aa: CAWSVKVAGYYEQYF

clone_size: once
j_call: TRBJ1-2
d_call: TRBD1
v_call: TRBV5-1
cdr3_nt: TGCGCCAGCAGCTTGGCCGGGACAGGGTGGGATGGCTACACCTTC
cdr3_aa: CASSLAGTGWDGYTF

clone_size: .
j_call: TRBJ2-7
d_call: .
v_call: TRBV5-6
cdr3_nt: TGTGCCAGCAGCCGGAGCAGGGCCGAGCAGTACTTC
cdr3_aa: CASSRSRAEQYF

clone_size: .
j_call: TRBJ1-1
d_call: TRBD1
v_call: TRBV19
cdr3_nt: TGTGCCAGTAGTTCACGGACAGGGAGCACTGAAGCTTTCTTT
cdr3_aa: CASSSRTGSTEAFF

clone_size: few
j_call: TRBJ1-2
d_call: TRBD1
v_call: TRBV27
cdr3_nt: TGTGCCAGCAGATTAGGACAGGACTATGGCTACACCTTC
cdr3_aa: CASRLGQDYGYTF

clone_size: .
j_call: TRBJ1-4
d_call: TRBD1
v_call: TRBV30
cdr3_nt: TGTGCCTGGAGTGTACCGGACAGGGAGGAAGAAAAACTGTTTTTT
cdr3_aa: CAWSVPDREEEKLFF

clone_size: few
j_call: TRBJ1-1
d_call: TRBD1
v_call: TRBV29-1
cdr3_nt: TGCAGCGCTGGGGGGACAGTCTTGACTGAAGCTTTCTTT
cdr3_aa: CSAGGTVLTEAFF

clone_size: .
j_call: TRBJ1-1
d_call: .
v_call: TRBV3-1/TRBV3-2
cdr3_nt: TGTGCCAGCAGCCCACGGAGGGCCACTGAAGCTTTCTTT
cdr3_aa: CASSPRRATEAFF

clone_size: .
j_call: TRBJ2-7
d_call: TRBD1
v_call: TRBV18
cdr3_nt: TGTGCCAGCTCAAATCTGGGGACAGTACTATACGAGCAGTACTTC
cdr3_aa: CASSNLGTVLYEQYF

clone_size: .
j_call: TRBJ1-5
d_call: TRBD1
v_call: TRBV5-1
cdr3_nt: TGCGCCAGCAGTCCGGACAGGGTGGATCAGCCCCAGCATTTT
cdr3_aa: CASSPDRVDQPQHF

clone_size: .
j_call: TRBJ1-1
d_call: TRBD1
v_call: TRBV7-2
cdr3_nt: TGTGCCAGCAGCTTAAGGGGGCAGGCTACTTATTTCACTGAAGCTTTCTTT
cdr3_aa: CASSLRGQATYFTEAFF

clone_size: .
j_call: TRBJ1-3
d_call: .
v_call: TRBV30
cdr3_nt: TGTGCCTGGAGTGGGAGTAACGGTGGAAACACCATATATTTT
cdr3_aa: CAWSGSNGGNTIYF